The TCR beta chain described here comes from a study of vaccination effects on CD4 cells after COVID-19. Study-level points and caveats: Whether induced by infection or by vaccine, clones showed marked clonal contraction late after vaccination.

V lost 4 bases to trimming and J lost 1 base, with 7 bases between them. Germline CDR1 LNHNV, CDR2 YYDKDF (reference sequence). This CDR3 is built from 13 residues. Of note for this clone: What it binds is not known.

ViraFEST used viral peptide pools to expand antigen-specific CD4+ T cells before sequencing. Researchers isolated CD4+ T cells once approximately eleven days of culture had elapsed. None of the vaccinated had previously contracted SARS-CoV-2, and their nucleocapsid antibodies tested negative. The table came from immunoSEQ multiplex PCR; TCRdb's copy has only in-frame clones and leaves some out. Of roughly 30,000 clones in the sample, approximately 73% were seen once. V and J are TRBV15 and TRBJ1-1, with D hard to call. Material: CD4+ T cells from PBMCs cultured with HCoV-OC43 spike peptides, obtained before COVID-19 vaccination. The sample's subset: HCoV-OC43 spike overlapping peptide pool stimulation. This receptor was identified in a human donor who received a COVID-19 vaccine. The CDR3, as DNA: TGTGCCACCAGCACAAGCAAGAACACTGAAGCTTTCTTT. The encoded protein is CATSTSKNTEAFF.